Presented here are 31 T cell receptor beta chains from one specimen sequenced in a study of response to subunit inactivated influenza vaccine. Each CDR3 protein gets one entry after TCRdb re-called the RT-PCR reads with MiXCR. Of about 300,000 distinct CDR3 sequences listed, about 20% are singletons. Sequencing was performed on PBMCs from blood, taken approximately 20 months after vaccination. These receptors originate from a man aged 45 to 75 who received an inactivated influenza vaccine.

V is TRBV4-1 and J is TRBJ1-5; the D is unclear. This CDR3 contains 14 residues. CDR1 and CDR2 (germline): MGHRA, YSYEKL. V dropped 1 base and J dropped 1 base, with 5 bases sitting between them. CDR3 in amino acids: CASSQAASNQPQHF. The CDR3 bases are TGCGCCAGCAGCCAAGCTGCGAGCAATCAGCCCCAGCATTTT.

V usage is TRBV7-2 and J usage is TRBJ1-4; possible D gene TRBD1, 5 bases. V shed 1 base and J shed 10 bases, with 10 bases lying between them. The CDR3 contains 13 residues. Germline V gene lookup returns CDR1 SGHTA and CDR2 FQGNSA. The chain's CDR3 is CASSLGQKGKLFF. CDR3 in DNA: TGTGCCAGCAGCTTAGGACAGAAGGGAAAACTGTTTTTT. Using reference TRBV7-2 and TRBJ1-4 for the parts outside the CDR3, the full variable domain is GAGVSQSPSNKVTEKGKDVELRCDPISGHTALYWYRQSLGQGLEFLIYFQGNSAPDKSGLPSDRFSAERTGGSVSTLTIQRTQQEDSAVYLCASSLGQKGKLFFGSGTQLSVL.

This clonotype was recorded a few times. V gene TRBV11-2 combines with J gene TRBJ2-2, with TRBD2 as a possible D gene (5 bases). The CDR3 spans 19 residues. The V gene lost 2 bases and the J gene lost 3 bases, with 22 bases spanning the gap. Germline V lookup: CDR1 SGHAT, CDR2 FQNNGV. Here the CDR3 reads CASSLPPRLQYLHTGELFF. As DNA, the CDR3 is TGTGCCAGCAGCTTACCCCCGCGACTACAATACCTTCACACCGGGGAGCTGTTTTTT.

The chain uses TRBV5-1 and TRBJ1-2; D gene unclear. The CDR3 consists of 15 residues. The germline gives CDR1 SGHRS, CDR2 YFSETQ. V was cut by 4 bases and J by 4 bases, with 17 bases left in between. CDR3 bases: TGCGCCAGCAGCACGGTGGCAGGAGTTCCCTATGGCTACACCTTC. Protein sequence: CASSTVAGVPYGYTF. Variable domain in full (rest from reference TRBV5-1 and TRBJ1-2): KAGVTQTPRYLIKTRGQQVTLSCSPISGHRSVSWYQQTPGQGLQFLFEYFSETQRNKGNFPGRFSGRQFSNSRSEMNVSTLELGDSALYLCASSTVAGVPYGYTFGSGTRLTVV.

This clonotype was recorded a few times. The chain joins TRBV6-5 to TRBJ2-3, with 16 bases matching TRBD2. Losses at the gene ends were 2 bases for V and 2 bases for J; bases not matched to a gene: 7. The CDR3 is 19 residues long. Germline V CDR1 and CDR2: MNHEY, SVGAGI. The CDR3 is CASSYVGLAGGLNTDTQYF. The CDR3 DNA reads TGTGCCAGCAGTTACGTGGGACTAGCGGGGGGGCTTAACACAGATACGCAGTATTTT.

The CDR3 DNA is TGTGCCAGCAGCTTGACTAGAGCGCACACAGATACGCAGTATTTT. Its protein is CASSLTRAHTDTQYF. V and J are TRBV7-9 and TRBJ2-3, with D perhaps matching TRBD2 (6 bases). From germline, CDR1 is SEHNR and CDR2 FQNEAQ (reference sequence). The CDR3 is 15 amino acids. V lost 3 bases, J lost 2 bases, and 12 bases lay in between.

A few counts support this clonotype. The chain combines TRBV7-2 with TRBJ1-2; D possibly corresponds to TRBD1 (5 bases). The germline V and J ends were trimmed by 0 bases and 2 bases, with 10 bases remaining between them. Germline values: CDR1 SGHTA, CDR2 FQGNSA. This CDR3 contains 15 residues. CDR3 nucleotide sequence: TGTGCCAGCAGCTTAGCTCCCCAGGGCAACTATGGCTACACCTTC. This sequence encodes CASSLAPQGNYGYTF.

The chain is built from TRBV7-9 and TRBJ1-6, with 8 nucleotides matching TRBD1. Germline V gives CDR1 SEHNR, CDR2 FQNEAQ (reference sequence). The CDR3 is 15 amino acids. The V segment lost 4 bases and the J segment 5 bases; nucleotides outside the gene matches: 4. DNA for the CDR3: TGTGCCAGCAGCTCGGTGGACAGGGATAATTCACCCCTCCACTTT. Encoded protein: CASSSVDRDNSPLHF.

The table lists this clonotype with a few counts. The chain has TRBV4-3 and TRBJ1-4; D may be TRBD1 (5 bases). Trimming left V 0 bases short and J 2 bases short, with 7 bases between. The germline V gene encodes CDR1 LGHNA and CDR2 YSLEER. The CDR3 consists of 15 residues. The CDR3 DNA reads TGCGCCAGCAGCCAAGAGTGGGGGACTAATGAAAAACTGTTTTTT. Amino acid sequence: CASSQEWGTNEKLFF.

The chain carries TRBV11-2 and TRBJ2-3, with D perhaps TRBD1 (5 bases). The CDR3 totals 15 residues. V was trimmed by 1 base and J by 4 bases, leaving 12 bases between them. Germline-derived CDR1 and CDR2 are SGHAT and FQNNGV. The CDR3 spells CASSLVVLGADTQYF. DNA of the CDR3: TGTGCCAGCAGCTTAGTGGTGCTAGGGGCAGATACGCAGTATTTT.

The chain carries TRBV4-1 and TRBJ2-7; TRBD1 or TRBD2 may be the D gene (5 bases each). The CDR3 sequence is 15 residues long. The V and J ends lost 1 base and 2 bases respectively, with 12 bases between them. Germline assignment: CDR1 MGHRA and CDR2 YSYEKL. The CDR3 here is CASSQGGLAAYEQYF. The DNA of the CDR3 is TGCGCCAGCAGCCAAGGGGGGTTGGCCGCCTACGAGCAGTACTTC.

This chain links TRBV20-1 with TRBJ2-7, with D hard to call. The germline V and J ends were trimmed by 6 bases and 5 bases, with 14 bases remaining between them. The CDR3 sequence is 12 residues long. Germline assignment: CDR1 DFQATT and CDR2 SNEGSKA (reference sequence). In DNA form, the CDR3 reads TGCAGTGCCCCGGGCCTAAGGGACGAGCAGTACTTC. It codes for CSAPGLRDEQYF.

This clonotype was detected only a few times. This sequence joins TRBV12-3 or TRBV12-4 and TRBJ2-3; no clear D gene. The CDR3 has 15 amino acids. Between the trimmed V and J ends, which lost 1 base and 0 bases, there was a span of 8 bases. The CDR3 DNA follows: TGTGCCAGCAGTTTAGTCCCCCGAAGCACAGATACGCAGTATTTT. This encodes CASSLVPRSTDTQYF.

This clonotype was seen only a few times. The chain uses TRBV7-8 and TRBJ1-1; D remains ambiguous. CDR1 and CDR2 (germline): SGHVS, FQNEAQ. Trimming took 5 bases from V and 5 from J, leaving 9 bases between them. This CDR3 spans 12 amino acids. The CDR3 protein is CASSPQRTEAFF. For the CDR3, the DNA is TGTGCCAGCAGCCCGCAGCGAACTGAAGCTTTCTTT.

The rearrangement links TRBV3-1 to TRBJ2-3; D ambiguous. The CDR3 runs 15 residues. CDR1 is LGHDT, CDR2 YNNKEL, per germline (reference sequence). The V and J ends lost 5 bases and 6 bases respectively, with 18 bases between them. In DNA, the CDR3 is TGTGCCAGCAGCAAAGGGCCCCTCGGATCCGATACGCAGTATTTT. Protein: CASSKGPLGSDTQYF.

This clonotype was seen more than once but under ten times. The chain carries TRBV5-1 and TRBJ1-1; weak D call: TRBD1 (6 bases). The V end lost 5 bases, the J end lost 3 bases, and 14 bases lay between the germline ends. Looked up from germline, CDR1 is SGHRS and CDR2 is YFSETQ. The CDR3 extends over 14 amino acids. The CDR3 region is CASSQHRADTEAFF. The CDR3 bases are TGCGCCAGCAGTCAACACAGGGCGGACACTGAAGCTTTCTTT.

The chain recombines TRBV4-1 with TRBJ2-2, with TRBD1 identical over 10 bases. CDR1 is MGHRA, CDR2 YSYEKL, per germline. This CDR3 has 16 residues. V trimming: 4 bases; J trimming: 3 bases; junction bases outside the gene matches: 5. The CDR3 sequence is CASSRSGTGDTGELFF. The CDR3 DNA reads TGCGCCAGCAGCCGTTCCGGGACAGGGGACACCGGGGAGCTGTTTTTT.

This clonotype came up a few times. V gene TRBV5-1 combines with J gene TRBJ2-3; no definite D call. Trimming shortened V by 1 base and J by 4 bases, and 7 bases separated the two germline ends. This CDR3 is 13 amino acids long. Germline V gene sequence: CDR1 SGHRS, CDR2 YFSETQ. The CDR3 DNA sequence: TGCGCCAGCAGCTTGATAACAGCAGATACGCAGTATTTT. This translates into CASSLITADTQYF. Full variable domain (missing parts from reference TRBV5-1 and TRBJ2-3): KAGVTQTPRYLIKTRGQQVTLSCSPISGHRSVSWYQQTPGQGLQFLFEYFSETQRNKGNFPGRFSGRQFSNSRSEMNVSTLELGDSALYLCASSLITADTQYFGPGTRLTVL.

This clonotype appeared once. The rearrangement uses TRBV7-2 and TRBJ1-1, with a possible D match to TRBD1 (6 bases). Trimming stripped 5 bases from V and 5 bases from J, with 12 bases between. This CDR3 is 13 amino acids long. Germline values: CDR1 SGHTA, CDR2 FQGNSA. The CDR3 region is CASSTNRETEAFF. CDR3 coding DNA: TGTGCCAGCAGCACCAACAGGGAGACTGAAGCTTTCTTT.

The chain links TRBV5-1 to TRBJ1-1; tentatively, D is TRBD1 (5 bases). Germline assignment: CDR1 SGHRS and CDR2 YFSETQ. V shed 4 bases and J shed 0 bases, with 16 bases lying between them. The CDR3 runs 16 residues. The CDR3 sequence is CASSPQGNQMNTEAFF. The CDR3 DNA is TGCGCCAGCAGCCCCCAGGGAAACCAAATGAACACTGAAGCTTTCTTT.

The genes are TRBV7-2 and TRBJ1-4, with 8 bases that match TRBD1. Losses at the gene ends were 3 bases for V and 7 bases for J; bases not matched to a gene: 13. The CDR3 covers 17 residues. The germline V gene has CDR1 SGHTA and CDR2 FQGNSA. CDR3 nucleotides: TGTGCCAGCAGCTTCGACAGGGGTGCGGCTATGGGTGAAAAACTGTTTTTT. Its translation is CASSFDRGAAMGEKLFF.

This chain joins TRBV5-1 and TRBJ2-3; tentatively, D is TRBD1 or TRBD2 (6 bases each). Between the trimmed V and J ends, which lost 4 bases and 1 base, there was a span of 13 bases. The CDR3 is 15 residues long. CDR1 and CDR2 (germline): SGHRS, YFSETQ. The CDR3 nucleotides are TGCGCCAGCAGCCCGGACGGGGGCCGCACAGATACGCAGTATTTT. Its translation: CASSPDGGRTDTQYF.

This clonotype was counted between two and nine times. This chain joins TRBV2 and TRBJ2-5; D is ambiguous. The CDR3 is 15 amino acids. The ends were cut back, 2 bases at V and 1 base at J, with 11 bases in the middle. Germline V gene sequence: CDR1 SNHLY, CDR2 FYNNEI. CDR3 protein: CASSEIHGPQETQYF. The CDR3 coding sequence is TGTGCCAGCAGTGAAATCCATGGACCCCAAGAGACCCAGTACTTC.

A word on this clonotype: One end of the junction does not line up with germline, which may come from a read error. This rearrangement joins TRBV7-7 to TRBJ2-3; 9 bases match TRBD1. Germline V gene data show CDR1 as SSHAT and CDR2 as FNYEAQ (reference sequence). The CDR3 is 15 residues long. DNA of the CDR3: TGTGCTAGCAGCCGGACAGGGGTCGGGACAGATACGCAGTATTTT. This encodes CASSRTGVGTDTQYF.

V usage is TRBV5-1 and J usage is TRBJ2-2; D gene unclear. Deletions cut 5 bases from V and 8 bases from J, with 19 bases between. This CDR3 contains 15 residues. Germline V gene lookup returns CDR1 SGHRS and CDR2 YFSETQ. The DNA of the CDR3 is TGCGCCAGCAGTTCCTTGGACGTCCTCCTTGGGGAGCTGTTTTTT. Translating gives CASSSLDVLLGELFF.

The gene calls are TRBV3-1 and TRBJ2-4, with a possible D match to TRBD1 (5 bases). Germline CDR1 is LGHDT and CDR2 is YNNKEL (reference sequence). The CDR3 loop spans 16 amino acids. V gave up 0 bases and J gave up 4 bases, with 13 bases separating them. The chain's CDR3 is CASSQDPQGIKNIQYF. The CDR3, as DNA: TGTGCCAGCAGCCAAGATCCCCAGGGTATTAAAAACATTCAGTACTTC.

V gene TRBV5-1 combines with J gene TRBJ2-2; no reliable D call. Germline assignment: CDR1 SGHRS and CDR2 YFSETQ. There are 15 residues in the CDR3. V dropped 0 bases and J dropped 1 base, with 7 bases sitting between them. The CDR3 reads CASSLGTENTGELFF. The CDR3 nucleotides read TGCGCCAGCAGCTTGGGGACGGAGAACACCGGGGAGCTGTTTTTT.

The sample holds one count of this clonotype. This chain uses TRBV6-2 or TRBV6-3 with TRBJ1-2; TRBD1 matches at 7 bases. The CDR3 spans 14 residues. Germline V gene data show CDR1 as MNHEY and CDR2 as SVGEGT. J was trimmed by 5 bases and V by 6 bases; bases with no gene match: 9. The CDR3 coding sequence is TGTGCCAGCAGCCGCCCGGACAGGAGTTATGGCTACACCTTC. It encodes CASSRPDRSYGYTF.

The V gene is TRBV6-6, the J gene TRBJ2-3; D is uncertain. The CDR3 runs 13 residues. The germline V gene encodes CDR1 MNHNY and CDR2 SVGAGI (reference sequence). The V end was cut by 2 bases, the J end by 3 bases, with 6 bases between. CDR3 nucleotides: TGTGCCAGCAGTTACGTGGGGACAGATACGCAGTATTTT. Amino acids: CASSYVGTDTQYF.

This chain connects TRBV4-2 to TRBJ2-1, with 13 bases fitting TRBD2. After removal of 0 bases from V and 16 bases from J, the junction contained 12 bases not matched to a gene. CDR3 size: 16 residues. Germline values: CDR1 LGHNA, CDR2 YNFKEQ. CDR3 nucleotides: TGTGCCAGCAGCCAAGATAATACTAGCGGGAGGGCCCTCAGATTCTTC. It translates to CASSQDNTSGRALRFF.

This rearrangement joins TRBV28 to TRBJ1-6; D is uncertain. This CDR3 region has 13 residues. Germline lookup yields CDR1 MDHEN and CDR2 SYDVKM. Trimming removed 1 base from V and 7 bases from J, with 5 bases in between. CDR3 amino acids: CASSLSGNSPLHF. DNA of the CDR3: TGTGCCAGCAGTTTATCCGGGAATTCACCCCTCCACTTT.